The sequence of this TCR beta chain was determined in a study of blood T cell repertoires in COVID-19. Per the germline V gene, CDR1 is SGHAT and CDR2 is FQNNGV. V lost 5 bases and J lost 2, with 11 bases in between. CDR3 size: 14 residues. TCRdb's copy holds only in-frame clones and misses some; the assay was immunoSEQ multiplex PCR. Here the sample spans some 250,000 clones, 70% to 90% being singletons. Material: peripheral blood. The clonotype was recovered from a woman aged 70 to 79 with active or convalescent COVID-19. The V gene is TRBV11-2, the J gene TRBJ2-3, with no clear D. The CDR3, as DNA: TGTGCCAGCAGCACCGACATTATCACAGATACGCAGTATTTT. Translated, it gives CASSTDIITDTQYF.